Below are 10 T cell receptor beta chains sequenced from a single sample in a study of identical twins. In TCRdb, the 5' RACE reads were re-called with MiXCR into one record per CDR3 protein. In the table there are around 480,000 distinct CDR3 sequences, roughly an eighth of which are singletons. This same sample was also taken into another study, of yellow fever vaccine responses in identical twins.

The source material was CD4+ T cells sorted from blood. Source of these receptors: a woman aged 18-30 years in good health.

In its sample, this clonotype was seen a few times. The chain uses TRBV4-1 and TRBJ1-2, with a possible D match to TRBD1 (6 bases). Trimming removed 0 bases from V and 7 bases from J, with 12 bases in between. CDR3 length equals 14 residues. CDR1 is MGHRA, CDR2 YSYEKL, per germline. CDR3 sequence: CASSQDRGAGGYTF. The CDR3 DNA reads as TGCGCCAGCAGCCAAGATCGGGGGGCAGGTGGCTACACCTTC.

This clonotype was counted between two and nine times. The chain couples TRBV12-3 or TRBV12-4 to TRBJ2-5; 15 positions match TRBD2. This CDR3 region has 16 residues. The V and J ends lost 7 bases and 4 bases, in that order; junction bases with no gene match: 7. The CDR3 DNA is TGTGCCAGCACCCCTTCGGGACTAGCGGGAGGAGAGACCCAGTACTTC. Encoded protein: CASTPSGLAGGETQYF.

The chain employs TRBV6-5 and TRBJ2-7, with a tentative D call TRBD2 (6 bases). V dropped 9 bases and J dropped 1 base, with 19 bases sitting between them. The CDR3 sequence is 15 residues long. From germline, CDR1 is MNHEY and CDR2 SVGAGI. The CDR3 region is CASTYSLGGSYEQYF. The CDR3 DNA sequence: TGTGCCAGTACATACTCATTGGGAGGATCCTACGAGCAGTACTTC.

The chain's CDR3 is CATSREGPRVDQPQHF. DNA for the CDR3: TGTGCCACCAGCAGAGAGGGCCCGCGGGTGGATCAGCCCCAGCATTTT. The J gene is TRBJ1-5, the V gene TRBV15; no definite D call. The length of the CDR3 is 16 residues. Between the trimmed V and J ends, which lost 0 bases and 5 bases, there was a span of 14 bases. Germline V gene lookup returns CDR1 LNHNV and CDR2 YYDKDF (reference sequence).

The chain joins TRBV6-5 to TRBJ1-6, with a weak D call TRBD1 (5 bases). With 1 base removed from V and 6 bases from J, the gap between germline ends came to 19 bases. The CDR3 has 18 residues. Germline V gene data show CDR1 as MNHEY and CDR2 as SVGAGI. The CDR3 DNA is TGTGCCAGCAGTTACTTTGCGCTATTAGGGGACGGTAATTCACCCCTCCACTTT. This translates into CASSYFALLGDGNSPLHF.

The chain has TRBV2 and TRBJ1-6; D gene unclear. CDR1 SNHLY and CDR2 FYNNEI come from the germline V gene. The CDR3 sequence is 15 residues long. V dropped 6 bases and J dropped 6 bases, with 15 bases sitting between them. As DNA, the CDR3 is TGTGCCAGCAGGGCCGCGGGGTTCGGTAATTCACCCCTCCACTTT. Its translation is CASRAAGFGNSPLHF.

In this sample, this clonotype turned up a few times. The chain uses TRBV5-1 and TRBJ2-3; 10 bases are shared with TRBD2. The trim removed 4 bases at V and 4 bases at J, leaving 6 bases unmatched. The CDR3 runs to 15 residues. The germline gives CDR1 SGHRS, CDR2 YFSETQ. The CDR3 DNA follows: TGCGCCAGCAGCACAGTAGCGGGGGGCGCAGATACGCAGTATTTT. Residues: CASSTVAGGADTQYF. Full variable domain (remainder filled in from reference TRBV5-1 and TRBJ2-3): KAGVTQTPRYLIKTRGQQVTLSCSPISGHRSVSWYQQTPGQGLQFLFEYFSETQRNKGNFPGRFSGRQFSNSRSEMNVSTLELGDSALYLCASSTVAGGADTQYFGPGTRLTVL.

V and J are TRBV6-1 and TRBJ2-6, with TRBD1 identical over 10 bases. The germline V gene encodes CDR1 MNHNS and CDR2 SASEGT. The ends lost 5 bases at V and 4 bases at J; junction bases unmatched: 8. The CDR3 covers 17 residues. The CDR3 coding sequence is TGTGCCAGCAGTCCTCGGACAGGGGGATCAGGGGCCAACGTCCTGACTTTC. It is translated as CASSPRTGGSGANVLTF.

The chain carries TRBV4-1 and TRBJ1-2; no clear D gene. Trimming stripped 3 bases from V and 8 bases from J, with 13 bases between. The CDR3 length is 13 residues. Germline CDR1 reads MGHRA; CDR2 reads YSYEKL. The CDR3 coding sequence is TGCGCCAGCAGCCATGATGTGAGGGAAGGCTACACCTTC. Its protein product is CASSHDVREGYTF.

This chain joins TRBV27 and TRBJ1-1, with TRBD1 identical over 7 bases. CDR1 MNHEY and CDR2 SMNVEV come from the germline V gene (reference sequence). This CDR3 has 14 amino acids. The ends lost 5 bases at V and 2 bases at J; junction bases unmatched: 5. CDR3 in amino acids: CASSKTGFNTEAFF. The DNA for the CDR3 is TGTGCCAGCAGTAAGACAGGGTTCAACACTGAAGCTTTCTTT.